A single sample is the source of the 22 T cell receptor beta chains below, sequenced in a study of shared T cell receptors in the human thymus. Here immunoSEQ multiplex PCR was the method, and the copy in TCRdb shows in-frame clones only, minus some. The profile shows hundreds of thousands of clones, around nine tenths of them singletons. These data were likewise used in another study, on human thymus T cells.

Source material: thymocytes. The receptor source for this set is a boy under two years old with a congenital heart defect.

This chain uses TRBV11-2 with TRBJ2-2, with a tentative D call TRBD2 (6 bases). The CDR3 runs 14 residues. V was cut by 1 base and J by 4 bases, with 7 bases left in between. CDR1 and CDR2 (germline): SGHAT, FQNNGV. CDR3 residues: CASSLVGGTGELFF. The CDR3 DNA reads TGTGCCAGCAGCTTAGTGGGGGGCACCGGGGAGCTGTTTTTT.

The chain combines TRBV18 with TRBJ2-3, with a weak D call TRBD2 (6 bases). V was cut by 3 bases and J by 2 bases, with 9 bases left in between. This CDR3 is 14 amino acids long. Germline V lookup: CDR1 KGHSH, CDR2 LQKENI. The CDR3 region has the DNA TGTGCCAGCTCACCGGGACTGTACACAGATACGCAGTATTTT. Translated: CASSPGLYTDTQYF. The full variable domain, completed using reference TRBV18 and TRBJ2-3, is NAGVMQNPRHLVRRRGQEARLRCSPMKGHSHVYWYRQLPEEGLKFMVYLQKENIIDESGMPKERFSAEFPKEGPSILRIQQVVRGDSAAYFCASSPGLYTDTQYFGPGTRLTVL.

The gene calls are TRBV27 and TRBJ2-1; no clear D. The CDR3 covers 17 residues. V was pared by 3 bases and J by 0 bases, with 15 bases between. Germline CDR1 MNHEY, CDR2 SMNVEV (reference sequence). CDR3 nucleotide sequence: TGTGCCAGCAGTTTTTCAATTCAGTACCCCTCCTACAATGAGCAGTTCTTC. Translated, it gives CASSFSIQYPSYNEQFF.

The rearrangement uses TRBV11-3 and TRBJ2-7; 11 bases align to TRBD2. From germline, CDR1 is SGHNT and CDR2 YENEEA. This CDR3 comprises 17 residues. J was trimmed by 5 bases and V by 0 bases; bases with no gene match: 9. The CDR3 DNA sequence: TGTGCCAGCAGCTTAGAAGCTTCTAGCGGGAGGTACAACGAGCAGTACTTC. Protein product: CASSLEASSGRYNEQYF.

This clone appeared once. The rearrangement uses TRBV30 and TRBJ1-5; the match to TRBD1 covers 9 bases. The CDR3 has 16 residues. J lost 6 bases, V lost 3 bases, and 12 bases had no gene match. Looked up from germline, CDR1 is GTSNPN and CDR2 is SVGIG (reference sequence). CDR3 sequence: CAWRGQGEGGTQPQHF. The CDR3 DNA follows: TGTGCCTGGAGGGGACAGGGCGAGGGAGGCACTCAGCCCCAGCATTTT.

The rearrangement uses TRBV10-2 and TRBJ2-5; 8 bases line up with TRBD1. The CDR3 spans 17 residues. V lost 7 bases, J lost 3 bases, and 16 bases stayed unmatched. Germline V gene data show CDR1 as WSHSY and CDR2 as SAAADI. Written as DNA, the CDR3 is TGCGCCAGCACAGAGTTCATCGAATTGGGACAGGAAGAGACCCAGTACTTC. Protein sequence: CASTEFIELGQEETQYF.

This sequence joins TRBV6-5 and TRBJ1-2; D remains ambiguous. The length of the CDR3 is 13 residues. In germline, CDR1 is MNHEY, CDR2 SVGAGI. Trimming took off 2 bases at V and 8 bases at J, with 12 bases between the two ends. The CDR3 spells CASSYRRVEGYTF. The CDR3 nucleotides read TGTGCCAGCAGTTACCGGAGGGTGGAGGGCTACACCTTC.

This clone was detected a few times. The V and J genes are TRBV5-4 and TRBJ2-1; D not certain. The CDR3 is 12 amino acids. With 4 bases removed from V and 7 bases from J, the gap between germline ends came to 9 bases. Per the germline V gene, CDR1 is SGHNT and CDR2 is YYREEE (reference sequence). The chain's CDR3 is CASSTLSNEQFF. DNA for the CDR3: TGTGCCAGCAGCACCCTATCTAATGAGCAGTTCTTC.

The chain is built from TRBV28 and TRBJ2-7, with D possibly matching TRBD1 (5 bases). The CDR3 length is 13 residues. V lost 3 bases and J 4 bases, leaving 10 bases between the germline ends. The germline CDR1 and CDR2 sequences are MDHEN and SYDVKM. As DNA, the CDR3 is TGTGCCAGCAGTTTCCCGGACACATACGAGCAGTACTTC. Amino acid sequence: CASSFPDTYEQYF.

The rearrangement uses TRBV9 and TRBJ2-1, with 14 nucleotides matching TRBD2. CDR1 is SGDLS and CDR2 is YYNGEE in the germline V gene. This CDR3 comprises 18 residues. Germline trimming cut 4 bases from V and 8 bases from J; bases unmatched to any gene: 14. The CDR3 DNA reads TGTGCCAGCAGCTCCGGTAGCCGCGCGGGACTAGCGGGAGATGAGCAGTTCTTC. Protein: CASSSGSRAGLAGDEQFF.

The chain joins TRBV6-1 to TRBJ2-1, with 13 bases fitting TRBD2. CDR1 MNHNS and CDR2 SASEGT come from the germline V gene. The CDR3 contains 17 residues. V lost 0 bases, J lost 5 bases, and 4 bases stayed unmatched. The CDR3 loop is CASSEAGTSGKDNEQFF. The CDR3 region has the DNA TGTGCCAGCAGTGAAGCGGGGACTAGCGGGAAGGACAATGAGCAGTTCTTC.

The chain joins TRBV28 to TRBJ2-7, with 10 bases identical to TRBD2. The CDR3 is 14 residues long. Germline lookup yields CDR1 MDHEN and CDR2 SYDVKM. V was pared by 2 bases and J by 2 bases, with 0 bases of the junction left unmatched. The DNA of the CDR3 is TGTGCCAGCAGTTTACTAGCGGGAGCCTACGAGCAGTACTTC. Translation gives CASSLLAGAYEQYF.

The chain joins TRBV6-5 to TRBJ1-2; D possibly corresponds to TRBD1 (5 bases). V gave up 7 bases and J gave up 7 bases, with 19 bases separating them. CDR3 size: 14 residues. CDR1 and CDR2 from the germline V gene are MNHEY and SVGAGI. CDR3 coding DNA: TGTGCCAGCACCTCCTACGGGGGGGTCGGTGGCTACACCTTC. Its translation: CASTSYGGVGGYTF.

V and J are TRBV28 and TRBJ1-3; D may be TRBD1 (5 bases). V shed 3 bases and J shed 1 base, with 7 bases lying between them. Germline CDR1 MDHEN, CDR2 SYDVKM. CDR3 length equals 14 residues. The CDR3: CASSLGGSGNTIYF. The DNA for the CDR3 is TGTGCCAGCAGTTTGGGGGGGTCTGGAAACACCATATATTTT.

The V and J genes are TRBV10-1 and TRBJ2-1; TRBD2 matches 7 bases. V trimming: 5 bases; J trimming: 5 bases; junction bases outside the gene matches: 9. Germline assignment: CDR1 WNHNN and CDR2 SYGVQD (reference sequence). The CDR3 runs to 15 residues. The CDR3 DNA reads as TGCGCCAGCAGTAGGAGCGGCGGGAGAAACAATGAGCAGTTCTTC. It yields the protein CASSRSGGRNNEQFF.

This clone has just one count. The chain couples TRBV4-3 to TRBJ1-2; 7 nucleotides align to TRBD1. V lost 1 base to trimming and J lost 3 bases; unmatched junction nucleotides: 2. Germline CDR1 and CDR2: LGHNA and YSLEER. The CDR3 loop spans 14 amino acids. The CDR3 reads CASSQVDRDYGYTF. The CDR3 nucleotides are TGCGCCAGCAGCCAAGTAGACAGGGACTATGGCTACACCTTC.

The V and J genes are TRBV29-1 and TRBJ2-7; 9 bases match TRBD1. Germline V CDR1 and CDR2: SQVTM, ANQGSEA. Germline trimming cut 1 base from V and 6 bases from J; bases unmatched to any gene: 7. There are 14 residues in the CDR3. CDR3 coding DNA: TGCAGCGTTGAAGTTCTGGGACAGGGCACCGAGCAGTACTTC. Translated, it gives CSVEVLGQGTEQYF.

This chain uses TRBV9 with TRBJ2-1; a possible D gene is TRBD1 (6 bases). This CDR3 is built from 14 residues. Trimming cost V 4 bases and J 3 bases, with 11 bases left between them. Germline V gene lookup returns CDR1 SGDLS and CDR2 YYNGEE. The CDR3: CASSPRDIYNEQFF. The CDR3 DNA sequence: TGTGCCAGCAGCCCCCGGGACATCTACAATGAGCAGTTCTTC.

The chain uses TRBV2 and TRBJ2-3, with TRBD2 identical over 7 bases. V trimming: 4 bases; J trimming: 0 bases; junction bases outside the gene matches: 7. The CDR3 spans 16 residues. In germline, CDR1 is SNHLY, CDR2 FYNNEI. The CDR3 is CASSVLLADSTDTQYF. The CDR3 region has the DNA TGTGCCAGCAGTGTGCTCCTAGCGGATAGCACAGATACGCAGTATTTT.

V usage is TRBV11-1 and J usage is TRBJ2-7, with 8 bases that match TRBD1. The trim removed 1 base at V and 4 bases at J, leaving 9 bases unmatched. There are 16 residues in the CDR3. Germline CDR1 SGHAT, CDR2 FQDESV (reference sequence). The CDR3 spells CASSLVLDRAAYEQYF. In DNA form, the CDR3 reads TGTGCCAGCAGCTTAGTATTGGACAGGGCCGCTTACGAGCAGTACTTC. The full variable domain, completed using reference TRBV11-1 and TRBJ2-7, is EAEVAQSPRYKITEKSQAVAFWCDPISGHATLYWYRQILGQGPELLVQFQDESVVDDSQLPKDRFSAERLKGVDSTLKIQPAELGDSAMYLCASSLVLDRAAYEQYFGPGTRLTVT.

J is TRBJ2-2 and V is TRBV11-2; D perhaps matches TRBD1 (5 bases). The V and J ends lost 1 base and 1 base respectively, with 19 bases between them. The CDR3 totals 19 residues. Germline assignment: CDR1 SGHAT and CDR2 FQNNGV. The CDR3 reads CASSLVRWTLPLNTGELFF. DNA for the CDR3: TGTGCCAGCAGCTTAGTTAGATGGACACTCCCCTTGAACACCGGGGAGCTGTTTTTT.

This chain connects TRBV27 to TRBJ2-3, with D perhaps TRBD2 (5 bases). CDR1 MNHEY and CDR2 SMNVEV come from the germline V gene (reference sequence). V was trimmed by 5 bases and J by 6 bases, leaving 9 bases between them. CDR3 length: 12 amino acids. The CDR3 protein is CASSRGSDTQYF. As DNA, the CDR3 is TGTGCCAGCAGTAGAGGGAGCGATACGCAGTATTTT.